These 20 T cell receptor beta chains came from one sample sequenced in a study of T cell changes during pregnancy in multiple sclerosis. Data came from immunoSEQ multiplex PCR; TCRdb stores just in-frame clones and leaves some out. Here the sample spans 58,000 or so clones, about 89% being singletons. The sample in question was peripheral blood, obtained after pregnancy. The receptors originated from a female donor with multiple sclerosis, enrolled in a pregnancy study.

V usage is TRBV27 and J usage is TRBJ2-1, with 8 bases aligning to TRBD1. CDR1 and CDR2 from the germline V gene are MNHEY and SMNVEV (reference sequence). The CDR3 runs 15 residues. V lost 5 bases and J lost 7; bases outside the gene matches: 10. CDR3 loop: CASSGQDRVRNEQFF. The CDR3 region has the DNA TGTGCCAGCAGTGGACAGGACAGGGTGAGGAATGAGCAGTTCTTC.

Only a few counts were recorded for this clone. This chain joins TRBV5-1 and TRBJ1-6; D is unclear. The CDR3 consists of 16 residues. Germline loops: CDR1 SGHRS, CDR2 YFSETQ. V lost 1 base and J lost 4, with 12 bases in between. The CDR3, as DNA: TGCGCCAGCAGCTTGTCTGGTGGAGGGTATAATTCACCCCTCCACTTT. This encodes CASSLSGGGYNSPLHF.

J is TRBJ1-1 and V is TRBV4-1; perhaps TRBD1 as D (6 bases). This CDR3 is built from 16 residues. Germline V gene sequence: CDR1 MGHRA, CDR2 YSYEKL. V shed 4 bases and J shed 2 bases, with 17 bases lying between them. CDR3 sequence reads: CASSRGARGANTEAFF. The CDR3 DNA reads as TGCGCCAGCAGCCGCGGCGCTCGGGGGGCCAACACTGAAGCTTTCTTT.

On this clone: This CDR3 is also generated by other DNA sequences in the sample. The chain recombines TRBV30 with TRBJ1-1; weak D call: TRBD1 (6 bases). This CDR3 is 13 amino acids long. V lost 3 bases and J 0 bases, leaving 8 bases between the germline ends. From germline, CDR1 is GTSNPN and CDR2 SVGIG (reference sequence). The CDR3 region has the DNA TGTGCCTGGAGCACAGGGATGAACACTGAAGCTTTCTTT. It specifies CAWSTGMNTEAFF.

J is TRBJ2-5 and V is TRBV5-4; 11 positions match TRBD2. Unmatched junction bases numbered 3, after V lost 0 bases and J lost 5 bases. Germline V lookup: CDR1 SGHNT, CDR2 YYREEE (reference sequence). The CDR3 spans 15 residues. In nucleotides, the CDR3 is TGTGCCAGCAGCTTGGAACTAGCGGGGGATGAGACCCAGTACTTC. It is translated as CASSLELAGDETQYF.

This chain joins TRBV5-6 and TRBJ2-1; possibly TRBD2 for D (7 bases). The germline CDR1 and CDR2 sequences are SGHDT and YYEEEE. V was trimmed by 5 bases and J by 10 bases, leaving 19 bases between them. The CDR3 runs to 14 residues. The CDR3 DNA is TGTGCCAGCAGATTGAACGGGGGGCCCTCGGAGCAGTTCTTC. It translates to CASRLNGGPSEQFF.

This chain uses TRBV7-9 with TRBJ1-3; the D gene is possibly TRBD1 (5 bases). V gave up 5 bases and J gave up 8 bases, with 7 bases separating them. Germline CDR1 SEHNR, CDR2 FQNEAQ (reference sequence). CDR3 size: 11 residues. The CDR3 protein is CASSQQDTIYF. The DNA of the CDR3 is TGTGCCAGCAGCCAACAGGACACCATATATTTT.

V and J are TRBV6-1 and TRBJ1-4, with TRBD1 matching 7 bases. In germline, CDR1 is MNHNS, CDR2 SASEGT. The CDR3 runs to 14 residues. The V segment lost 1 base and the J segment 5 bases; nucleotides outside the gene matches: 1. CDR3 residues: CASSEGQGNEKLFF. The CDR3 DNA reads TGTGCCAGCAGTGAAGGACAGGGCAATGAAAAACTGTTTTTT.

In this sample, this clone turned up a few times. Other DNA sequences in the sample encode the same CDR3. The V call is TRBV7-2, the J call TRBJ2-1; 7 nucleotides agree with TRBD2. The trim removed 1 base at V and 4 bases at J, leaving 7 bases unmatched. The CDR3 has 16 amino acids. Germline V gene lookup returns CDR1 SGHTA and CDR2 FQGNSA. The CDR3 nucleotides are TGTGCCAGCAGCTTAGTTCGGCTAGCGGTATACAATGAGCAGTTCTTC. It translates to CASSLVRLAVYNEQFF.

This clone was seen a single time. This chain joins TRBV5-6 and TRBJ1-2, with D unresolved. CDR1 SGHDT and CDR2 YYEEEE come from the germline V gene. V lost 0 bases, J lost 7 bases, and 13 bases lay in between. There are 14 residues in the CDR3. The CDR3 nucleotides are TGTGCCAGCAGCTTGGGGGCGGGGAATAGTGGCTACACCTTC. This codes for CASSLGAGNSGYTF.

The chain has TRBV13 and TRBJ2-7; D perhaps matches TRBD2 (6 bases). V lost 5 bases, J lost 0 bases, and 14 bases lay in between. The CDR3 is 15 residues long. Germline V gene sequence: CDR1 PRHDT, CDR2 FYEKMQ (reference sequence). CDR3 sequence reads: CASSVGGKSSYEQYF. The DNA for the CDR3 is TGTGCCAGCAGCGTCGGAGGGAAGAGCTCCTACGAGCAGTACTTC. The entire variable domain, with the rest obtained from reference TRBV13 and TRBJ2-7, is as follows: AAGVIQSPRHLIKEKRETATLKCYPIPRHDTVYWYQQGPGQDPQFLISFYEKMQSDKGSIPDRFSAQQFSDYHSELNMSSLELGDSALYFCASSVGGKSSYEQYFGPGTRLTVT.

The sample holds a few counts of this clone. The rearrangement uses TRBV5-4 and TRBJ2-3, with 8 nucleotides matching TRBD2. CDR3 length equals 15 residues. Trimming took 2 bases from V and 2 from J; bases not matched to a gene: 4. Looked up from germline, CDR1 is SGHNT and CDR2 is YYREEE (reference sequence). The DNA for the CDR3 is TGTGCCAGCAGCTTTGGCGGGGGGTACACAGATACGCAGTATTTT. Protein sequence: CASSFGGGYTDTQYF.

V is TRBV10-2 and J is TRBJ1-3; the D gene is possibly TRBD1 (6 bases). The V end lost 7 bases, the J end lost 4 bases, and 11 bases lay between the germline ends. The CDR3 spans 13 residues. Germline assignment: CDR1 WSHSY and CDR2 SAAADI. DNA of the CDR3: TGCGCCAGCACCGGACAGAGAGGAAACACCATATATTTT. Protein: CASTGQRGNTIYF.

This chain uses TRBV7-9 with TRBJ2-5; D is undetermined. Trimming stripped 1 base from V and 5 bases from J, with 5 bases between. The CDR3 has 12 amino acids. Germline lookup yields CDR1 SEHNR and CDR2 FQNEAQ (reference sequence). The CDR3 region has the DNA TGTGCCAGCAGCTTAGGTATGGAGACCCAGTACTTC. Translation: CASSLGMETQYF.

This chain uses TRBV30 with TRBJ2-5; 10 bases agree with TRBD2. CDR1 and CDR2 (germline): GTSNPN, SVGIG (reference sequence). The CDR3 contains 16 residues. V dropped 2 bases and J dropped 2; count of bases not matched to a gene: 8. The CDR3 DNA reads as TGTGCCTGGAGTTGGGGGTCACTAGCGGGACAAGAGACCCAGTACTTC. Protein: CAWSWGSLAGQETQYF. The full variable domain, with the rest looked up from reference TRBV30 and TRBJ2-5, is SQTIHQWPATLVQPVGSPLSLECTVEGTSNPNLYWYRQAAGRGLQLLFYSVGIGQISSEVPQNLSASRPQDRQFILSSKKLLLSDSGFYLCAWSWGSLAGQETQYFGPGTRLLVL.

For the CDR3, the DNA is TGTGCCAGCAAGGGACTCTCCTACAATGAGCAGTTCTTC. It encodes CASKGLSYNEQFF. The V call is TRBV2, the J call TRBJ2-1; possibly TRBD2 for D (6 bases). This CDR3 has 13 residues. The germline V gene has CDR1 SNHLY and CDR2 FYNNEI. V lost 7 bases to trimming and J lost 0 bases, with 7 bases between them.

CDR3 sequence: CASSFSFGNIYNEQFF. The CDR3 DNA is TGTGCCAGCAGCTTCTCCTTCGGGAACATCTACAATGAGCAGTTCTTC. The chain has TRBV7-9 and TRBJ2-1; possibly TRBD2 for D (5 bases). V lost 3 bases and J lost 3, with 15 bases in between. The V gene's germline CDR1 is SEHNR and CDR2 FQNEAQ (reference sequence). The length of the CDR3 is 16 residues. Based on the CDR3 plus reference TRBV7-9 and TRBJ2-1, the full variable domain is DTGVSQNPRHKITKRGQNVTFRCDPISEHNRLYWYRQTLGQGPEFLTYFQNEAQLEKSRLLSDRFSAERPKGSFSTLEIQRTEQGDSAMYLCASSFSFGNIYNEQFFGPGTRLTVL.

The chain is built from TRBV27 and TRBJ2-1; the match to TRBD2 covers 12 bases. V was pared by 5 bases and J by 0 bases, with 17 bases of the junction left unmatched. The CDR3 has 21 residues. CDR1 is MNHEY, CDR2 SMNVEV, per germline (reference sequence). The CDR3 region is CASSLRRLHGLAGSSYNEQFF. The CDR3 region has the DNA TGTGCCAGCAGTCTCAGAAGATTACATGGACTAGCGGGGAGCTCCTACAATGAGCAGTTCTTC.

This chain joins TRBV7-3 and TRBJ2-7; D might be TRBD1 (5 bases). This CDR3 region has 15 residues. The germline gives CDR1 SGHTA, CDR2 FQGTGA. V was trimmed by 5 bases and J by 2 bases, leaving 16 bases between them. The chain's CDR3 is CASSLGVQATYEQYF. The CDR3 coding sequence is TGTGCCAGCAGCCTGGGCGTACAGGCTACCTACGAGCAGTACTTC. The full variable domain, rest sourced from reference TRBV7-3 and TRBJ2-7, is GAGVSQTPSNKVTEKGKYVELRCDPISGHTALYWYRQSLGQGPEFLIYFQGTGAADDSGLPNDRFFAVRPEGSVSTLKIQRTERGDSAVYLCASSLGVQATYEQYFGPGTRLTVT.

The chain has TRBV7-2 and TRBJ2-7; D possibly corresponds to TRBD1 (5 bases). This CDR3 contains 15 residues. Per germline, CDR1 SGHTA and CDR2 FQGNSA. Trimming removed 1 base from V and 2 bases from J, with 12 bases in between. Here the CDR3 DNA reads TGTGCCAGCAGCTTAGGAATGCCAGGGACCTACGAGCAGTACTTC. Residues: CASSLGMPGTYEQYF.